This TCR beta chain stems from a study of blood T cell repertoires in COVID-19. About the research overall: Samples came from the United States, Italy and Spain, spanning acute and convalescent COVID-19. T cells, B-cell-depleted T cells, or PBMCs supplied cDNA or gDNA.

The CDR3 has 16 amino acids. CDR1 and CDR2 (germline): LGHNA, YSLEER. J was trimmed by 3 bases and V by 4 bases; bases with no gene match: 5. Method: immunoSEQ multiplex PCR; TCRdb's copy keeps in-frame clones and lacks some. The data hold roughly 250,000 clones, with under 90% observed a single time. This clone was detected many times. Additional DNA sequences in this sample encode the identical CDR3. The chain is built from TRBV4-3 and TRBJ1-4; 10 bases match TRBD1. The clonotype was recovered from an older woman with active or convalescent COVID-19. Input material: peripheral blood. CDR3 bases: TGCGCCAGCAGCCTAGGACAGGGGGAAGCTAATGAAAAACTGTTTTTT. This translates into CASSLGQGEANEKLFF.